This T cell receptor (beta chain) was captured by sequencing in a study of a mutant IDH1 vaccine in newly diagnosed glioma. Study details: In some groups vaccination began 4-6 weeks post-radiotherapy; others received it with temozolomide.

Comments on this clone: Antigen specificity is unknown.

Libraries were prepared by immunoSEQ multiplex PCR; TCRdb keeps only in-frame clonotypes and omits some of them. The profile shows approximately 38,000 clones, 70% to 90% of them singletons. This CDR3 is 13 amino acids long. Germline V gene lookup returns CDR1 SGDLS and CDR2 YYNGEE. V was pared by 0 bases and J by 4 bases, with 7 bases between. Described time point: week 5, during vaccination. Mutant IDH1 20-mer peptide, at 300 ug, made up each vaccine dose, with topical imiquimod. The V and J genes are TRBV9 and TRBJ1-2; D remains unclear. The starting material was PBMCs, obtained from a glioma patient whose treatment included an IDH1 peptide vaccine. The TCR originated in a man aged 35-49 years with glioma. CDR3 protein: CASSVESGYGYTF. The CDR3 DNA is TGTGCCAGCAGCGTAGAGTCAGGCTATGGCTACACCTTC.